The clone carrying this T cell receptor (beta chain) was recorded a few times. These data belong to a study of blood T cell repertoires in COVID-19. The V end lost 5 bases, the J end lost 0 bases, and 13 bases lay between the germline ends. Germline V lookup: CDR1 LGHNA, CDR2 YSLEER. The CDR3 has 16 amino acids. Sequenced by immunoSEQ multiplex PCR; TCRdb stores in-frame clones only, minus some. The sample consists of around 24,000 clones, around 90% of them appearing once. Sequenced input: peripheral blood. The chain links TRBV4-3 to TRBJ1-4; no definite D call. This receptor was identified in a woman aged 55 to 70 with active COVID-19. The CDR3 bases are TGCGCCAGCAGCACCGGCCAGGCTGCAACTAATGAAAAACTGTTTTTT. The encoded protein is CASSTGQAATNEKLFF.